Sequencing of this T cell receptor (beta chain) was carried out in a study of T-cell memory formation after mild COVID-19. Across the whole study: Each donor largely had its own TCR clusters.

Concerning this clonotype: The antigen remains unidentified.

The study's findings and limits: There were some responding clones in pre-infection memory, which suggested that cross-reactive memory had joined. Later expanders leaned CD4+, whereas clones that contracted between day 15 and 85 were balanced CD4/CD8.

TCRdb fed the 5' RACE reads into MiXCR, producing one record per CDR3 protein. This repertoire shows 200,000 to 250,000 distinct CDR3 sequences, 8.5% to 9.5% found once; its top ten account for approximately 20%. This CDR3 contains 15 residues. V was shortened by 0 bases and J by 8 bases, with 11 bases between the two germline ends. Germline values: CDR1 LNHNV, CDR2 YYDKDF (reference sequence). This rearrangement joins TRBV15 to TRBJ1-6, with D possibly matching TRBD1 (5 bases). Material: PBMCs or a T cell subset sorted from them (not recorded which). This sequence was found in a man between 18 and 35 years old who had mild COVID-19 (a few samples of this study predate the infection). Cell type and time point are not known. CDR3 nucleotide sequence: TGTGCCACCAGCAGAGATCCGGGGCCAGATTCACCCCTCCACTTT. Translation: CATSRDPGPDSPLHF.